Sequencing of this TCR beta chain was carried out in a study of shared clonotypes between healthy human individuals. Background on the study: Plates per donor: three CD4 naive, three CD4 memory, two CD8 naive, one CD8 memory. Study-level points and caveats: Larger richness was generally estimated for naive than memory subsets.

Repertoires were generated with immunoSEQ multiplex PCR, while TCRdb's copy carries only in-frame clones and drops some. The sample gives over a million clones, around 95% of which show up once; more than 0.9% is in the top ten. The CDR3 covers 19 residues. Germline CDR1 reads SGDLS; CDR2 reads YYNGEE. V lost 3 bases and J lost 0; bases outside the gene matches: 12. On this clone: The antigen remains undetermined.

Every one of the donors was a Caucasian adult that lived in Nashville, Tennessee. Sequenced material: naive CD4+ T cells sorted from blood. Described subset: CD45RA+ positively selected. The origin of this receptor is a man aged 25-45 years in good health. The rearrangement uses TRBV9 and TRBJ2-7, with 13 bases fitting TRBD2. CDR3 loop: CASSASGTSGNCSSYEQYF. Here the CDR3 DNA reads TGTGCCAGCAGCGCCTCAGGGACTAGCGGGAACTGCTCCTCCTACGAGCAGTACTTC.